The 18 T cell receptor beta chains listed next were all sequenced from one sample in a study of blood T cell repertoires in COVID-19. Assay used: immunoSEQ multiplex PCR; TCRdb lists only in-frame clones, some missing. The repertoire holds 200,000 to 300,000 clones, with roughly 86% as singletons. Sample: peripheral blood. These receptors were taken from a woman between 55 and 75 years old with COVID-19, enrolled during active disease.

The chain combines TRBV28 with TRBJ1-2, with TRBD1 matching over 10 bases. The CDR3 runs 18 residues. From germline, CDR1 is MDHEN and CDR2 SYDVKM. The V and J ends lost 6 bases and 8 bases, in that order; junction bases with no gene match: 21. The DNA for the CDR3 is TGTGCCAGCAGCCCCGGGACAGGGGCCGCTTGGGCCCCCTTAGGCTACACCTTC. Its protein product is CASSPGTGAAWAPLGYTF.

CDR3: CASGTGKRTGELFF. CDR3 DNA sequence: TGTGCCAGCGGGACAGGGAAACGCACCGGGGAGCTGTTTTTT. The V and J genes are TRBV2 and TRBJ2-2, with 9 bases matching TRBD1. This CDR3 spans 14 amino acids. The V gene end was trimmed by 8 bases and the J gene end by 4 bases; junction bases not matched to a gene: 5. Germline assignment: CDR1 SNHLY and CDR2 FYNNEI.

The chain is built from TRBV5-5 and TRBJ2-3, with 13 bases lining up with TRBD2. With V trimmed by 3 bases and J by 4 bases, 2 bases remained unmatched. CDR3 length: 15 amino acids. The germline V gene encodes CDR1 SGHKS and CDR2 YYEKEE (reference sequence). CDR3 in amino acids: CASSSGLAGSDTQYF. The CDR3 DNA reads TGTGCCAGCAGCTCGGGACTAGCGGGATCAGATACGCAGTATTTT.

Here the CDR3 DNA reads TGCGCCAGCAGCCTAGCGGGATGGGGGAATGAGCAGTTCTTC. Amino acids: CASSLAGWGNEQFF. The chain links TRBV4-1 to TRBJ2-1; TRBD2 matches 8 bases. The CDR3 has 14 residues. Germline CDR1 and CDR2: MGHRA and YSYEKL. V dropped 4 bases and J dropped 7; count of bases not matched to a gene: 6.

The gene calls are TRBV5-6 and TRBJ2-1; no definite D call. Germline values: CDR1 SGHDT, CDR2 YYEEEE. V lost 1 base and J lost 10, with 6 bases in between. The CDR3 extends over 11 amino acids. The CDR3 sequence: CASSLSQEQFF. In nucleotides, the CDR3 is TGTGCCAGCAGCTTGAGCCAAGAGCAGTTCTTC.

This clone occurred once. This chain links TRBV29-1 with TRBJ2-3, with D possibly being TRBD2 (6 bases). This CDR3 region has 14 residues. The germline V gene encodes CDR1 SQVTM and CDR2 ANQGSEA. V dropped 7 bases and J dropped 0 bases, with 14 bases sitting between them. CDR3 sequence (DNA): TGCAGCGCCTTTATGCGGGGTAGCACAGATACGCAGTATTTT. Translating it yields CSAFMRGSTDTQYF.

This chain links TRBV3-1 (or the pseudogene TRBV3-2) with TRBJ1-4, with a possible D match to TRBD1 (6 bases). Germline loops: CDR1 LGHDT, CDR2 YNNKEL (reference sequence). V was clipped by 3 bases and J by 8 bases, with 22 bases between them. This CDR3 contains 17 residues. The CDR3 reads CASSQNLLQGTSEKLFF. CDR3 DNA sequence: TGTGCCAGCAGCCAGAACTTATTGCAGGGGACTAGCGAAAAACTGTTTTTT.

To note about this clone: The same CDR3 can be traced to other DNA sequences in this sample. The rearrangement links TRBV18 to TRBJ2-7; possibly TRBD1 for D (6 bases). V was trimmed by 1 base and J by 3 bases, leaving 7 bases between them. Germline V CDR1 and CDR2: KGHSH, LQKENI. The CDR3 runs 13 residues. The CDR3 region has the DNA TGTGCCAGCTCACCACTAGGGGGCTACGAGCAGTACTTC. Encoded protein: CASSPLGGYEQYF.

The chain joins TRBV7-8 to TRBJ2-7; D possibly corresponds to TRBD1 (6 bases). The V gene lost 3 bases and the J gene lost 2 bases, with 11 bases spanning the gap. The CDR3 is 14 residues long. Germline V gives CDR1 SGHVS, CDR2 FQNEAQ. The CDR3 region has the DNA TGTGCCAGCAGCTTGGGGACAAATGCCTACGAGCAGTACTTC. Translation: CASSLGTNAYEQYF.

The CDR3 loop reads CASSVTSGSYNEQFF. CDR3 DNA sequence: TGTGCCAGCAGCGTGACTAGCGGGTCCTACAATGAGCAGTTCTTC. The chain joins TRBV9 to TRBJ2-1, with 10 bases that match TRBD2. CDR3 length equals 15 residues. Germline V lookup: CDR1 SGDLS, CDR2 YYNGEE. Losses at the gene ends were 2 bases for V and 1 base for J; bases not matched to a gene: 0.

The genes are TRBV9 and TRBJ2-7; TRBD1 matches at 8 bases. Germline values: CDR1 SGDLS, CDR2 YYNGEE. The CDR3 has 13 residues. The ends lost 3 bases at V and 1 base at J; junction bases unmatched: 0. The CDR3 protein is CASSGDRSYEQYF. CDR3 coding DNA: TGTGCCAGCAGCGGGGACAGGTCCTACGAGCAGTACTTC.

V and J are TRBV7-6 and TRBJ1-4; tentatively, D is TRBD1 (6 bases). Germline assignment: CDR1 SGHVS and CDR2 FNYEAQ. Trimming removed 5 bases at V and 4 bases at J, with 14 bases between. The CDR3 covers 15 residues. The CDR3 loop reads CASSTGTLFNEKLFF. In DNA, the CDR3 is TGTGCCAGCAGCACCGGGACACTCTTTAATGAAAAACTGTTTTTT. Full variable domain (remainder filled in from reference TRBV7-6 and TRBJ1-4): GAGVSQSPRYKVTKRGQDVALRCDPISGHVSLYWYRQALGQGPEFLTYFNYEAQQDKSGLPNDRFSAERPEGSISTLTIQRTEQRDSAMYRCASSTGTLFNEKLFFGSGTQLSVL.

The gene calls are TRBV11-2 and TRBJ2-5, with 8 positions matching TRBD1. The length of the CDR3 is 16 residues. Germline V CDR1 and CDR2: SGHAT, FQNNGV. The junction had 9 bases not matched to a gene; V was cut back by 4 bases and J by 2 bases. The CDR3 nucleotides read TGTGCCAGCAGCTCCCCTACAGGGGGAATTCAAGAGACCCAGTACTTC. This sequence encodes CASSSPTGGIQETQYF.

The chain carries TRBV28 and TRBJ1-4; 8 nucleotides line up with TRBD1. J lost 0 bases, V lost 6 bases, and 6 bases had no gene match. This CDR3 has 16 amino acids. Germline CDR1 reads MDHEN; CDR2 reads SYDVKM. CDR3 protein: CASSLWTGPTNEKLFF. The CDR3 DNA reads as TGTGCCAGCAGCCTGTGGACAGGGCCAACTAATGAAAAACTGTTTTTT.

The V and J genes are TRBV10-3 and TRBJ2-1, with 10 bases matching TRBD2. CDR3 length: 15 residues. V shed 4 bases and J 0 bases; nucleotides not matched to a gene: 0. Germline V gene sequence: CDR1 ENHRY, CDR2 SYGVKD. In DNA form, the CDR3 reads TGTGCCATCAGTGGACTAGCGGGCTCCTACAATGAGCAGTTCTTC. Amino acids: CAISGLAGSYNEQFF.

V usage is TRBV7-8 and J usage is TRBJ1-1; D may be TRBD1 (6 bases). Germline CDR1 is SGHVS and CDR2 is FQNEAQ. V lost 3 bases and J lost 4, with 9 bases in between. This CDR3 has 13 amino acids. CDR3 bases: TGTGCCAGCAGCTTGATAGGGGGCACTGAAGCTTTCTTT. Its translation: CASSLIGGTEAFF.

This clone has just one count. The rearrangement links TRBV28 to TRBJ1-5; possibly TRBD1 for D (5 bases). The CDR3 totals 15 residues. Germline CDR1 MDHEN, CDR2 SYDVKM. V shed 3 bases and J shed 1 base, with 10 bases lying between them. DNA for the CDR3: TGTGCCAGCAGTTTCCGGACACCAAGCAATCAGCCCCAGCATTTT. Translated, it gives CASSFRTPSNQPQHF.

The chain is built from TRBV29-1 and TRBJ2-3, with TRBD2 matching 10 bases. The CDR3 has 14 amino acids. Germline-derived CDR1 and CDR2 are SQVTM and ANQGSEA. Trimming took 6 bases from V and 2 from J; bases not matched to a gene: 5. The CDR3 DNA is TGCAGCGTCGGGACTAGCGCGAACACAGATACGCAGTATTTT. Translating it yields CSVGTSANTDTQYF.